The rows below give T cell receptor beta chains drawn from one sample of a study of PD-1 blockade in classical Hodgkin lymphoma. Assay used: immunoSEQ multiplex PCR; TCRdb lists only in-frame clones, some missing. Of 1,500 to 2,000 clones listed, roughly 89% are singletons. The material sequenced was CD4+ T cells from blood, taken at baseline. These receptors were taken from a human donor with classical Hodgkin lymphoma. Both conserved end residues are part of each CDR3. The D gene is left open where the match is weak. Clone size is stated in some rows and not others, as once, few, many or a class when expanded.

TRBJ1-2	.	.	TRBV6-5	13	CASRPTGFGGYTF	TGTGCCAGCAGACCTACAGGGTTCGGTGGCTACACCTTC
TRBJ2-3	once	.	TRBV5-1	13	CASSLGGTDTQYF	TGCGCCAGCAGCTTGGGCGGCACAGATACGCAGTATTTT
TRBJ2-4	.	.	TRBV19	19	CASSIRKAERALAKNIQYF	TGTGCCAGTAGTATACGTAAAGCTGAGCGGGCCTTAGCCAAAAACATTCAGTACTTC
TRBJ2-3	.	.	TRBV5-1	14	CASSLAGETDTQYF	TGCGCCAGCAGCTTGGCGGGGGAGACAGATACGCAGTATTTT
TRBJ1-3	.	TRBD1	TRBV5-1	15	CASSLDGTDGNTIYF	TGCGCCAGCAGCTTGGACGGGACAGATGGAAACACCATATATTTT
TRBJ2-1	.	.	TRBV6-1	14	CASSLQGPYNEQFF	TGTGCCAGCAGCCTACAGGGACCCTACAATGAGCAGTTCTTC
TRBJ2-5	.	TRBD2	TRBV4-2	14	CASSLAGTKETQYF	TGTGCCAGCAGCCTAGCGGGGACTAAAGAGACCCAGTACTTC
TRBJ1-3	.	.	TRBV7-9	14	CASSPGVSGNTIYF	TGTGCCAGCAGCCCGGGAGTTTCTGGAAACACCATATATTTT
TRBJ2-5	.	.	TRBV9	16	CASSALTGDLQETQYF	TGTGCCAGCAGCGCCCTCACAGGGGACTTACAAGAGACCCAGTACTTC
TRBJ2-5	.	.	TRBV5-4	15	CASCPSGGYQETQYF	TGTGCCAGCTGTCCAAGTGGAGGCTATCAAGAGACCCAGTACTTC
TRBJ2-1	.	TRBD2	TRBV6-5	14	CASRPGLADNEQFF	TGTGCCAGTCGGCCGGGACTAGCGGACAATGAGCAGTTCTTC
TRBJ2-3	.	TRBD1	TRBV5-1	17	CASSLAPTGGRPDTQYF	TGCGCCAGCAGCTTGGCTCCGACAGGGGGCCGACCAGATACGCAGTATTTT
TRBJ2-5	.	.	TRBV7-9	14	CASSFQGRLETQYF	TGTGCCAGCAGCTTCCAGGGGAGGTTAGAGACCCAGTACTTC
TRBJ2-1	.	.	TRBV7-9	14	CASSLSSSYNEQFF	TGTGCCAGCAGCTTGTCGAGCTCCTACAATGAGCAGTTCTTC
TRBJ2-3	.	TRBD1	TRBV6-4	13	CASSTGVGRTQYF	TGTGCCAGCAGTACAGGGGTGGGGAGAACGCAGTATTTT
TRBJ1-1	.	TRBD1	TRBV18	13	CASSLPGTGAAFF	TGTGCCAGCTCACTGCCTGGGACAGGGGCCGCTTTCTTT
TRBJ2-1	.	TRBD2	TRBV4-2	17	CASSQVRREGSYNEQFF	TGTGCCAGCAGCCAAGTCCGGCGGGAGGGCTCCTACAATGAGCAGTTCTTC
TRBJ2-7	.	TRBD2	TRBV10-3	16	CAISESGRAWIYEQYF	TGTGCCATCAGTGAGAGCGGGAGGGCCTGGATCTACGAGCAGTACTTC
TRBJ2-5	.	.	TRBV20-1	10	CSASGETQYF	TGCAGTGCTAGCGGAGAGACCCAGTACTTC
TRBJ2-1	.	TRBD2	TRBV5-4	15	CASRVAGGKRGEQFF	TGTGCCAGCAGGGTAGCGGGAGGGAAGAGGGGTGAGCAGTTCTTC
TRBJ2-7	.	.	TRBV2	14	CASKGRVSIYEQYF	TGTGCCAGCAAGGGCAGGGTGTCTATTTACGAGCAGTACTTC
TRBJ2-4	.	.	TRBV2	13	CASSLGGGNIQYF	TGTGCCAGCAGTCTGGGGGGCGGGAACATTCAGTACTTC
TRBJ2-7	.	TRBD1	TRBV7-9	17	CASSLASRTGYTYEQYF	TGTGCCAGCAGCTTAGCGTCAAGGACAGGGTATACCTACGAGCAGTACTTC
TRBJ2-7	.	.	TRBV5-4	14	CASSYRTGAYEQYF	TGTGCCAGCAGCTATAGGACGGGCGCCTACGAGCAGTACTTC
TRBJ1-1	.	.	TRBV6-6	12	CASSYQNTEAFF	TGTGCCAGCAGTTACCAGAACACTGAAGCTTTCTTT
TRBJ2-6	.	TRBD1	TRBV28	16	CASQGQGAPGANVLTF	TGTGCCAGCCAAGGACAGGGGGCGCCCGGGGCCAACGTCCTGACTTTC
TRBJ1-5	.	.	TRBV19	14	CASSMISGYQPQHF	TGTGCCAGTAGTATGATTAGCGGGTATCAGCCCCAGCATTTT
TRBJ2-3	.	.	TRBV11-2	15	CASSLGQTGSDTQYF	TGTGCCAGCAGCTTAGGCCAAACCGGCTCAGATACGCAGTATTTT
TRBJ1-4	.	TRBD1	TRBV7-6	15	CASSLAGTGNEKLFF	TGTGCCAGCAGCTTAGCGGGGACAGGGAATGAAAAACTGTTTTTT
TRBJ2-3	few	.	TRBV14	13	CASSQNTGDTQYF	TGTGCCAGCAGCCAGAACACAGGGGATACGCAGTATTTT
TRBJ1-2	.	TRBD1	TRBV6-1	14	CASSVGQGRYGYTF	TGTGCCAGCAGTGTGGGACAGGGGAGATACGGCTACACCTTC
TRBJ1-2	.	TRBD1	TRBV6-5	15	CASSFRQGAFYGYTF	TGTGCCAGCAGTTTCCGGCAGGGGGCATTCTATGGCTACACCTTC
TRBJ2-3	.	.	TRBV2	14	CATARTYSTDTQYF	TGTGCCACCGCCAGGACTTATAGCACAGATACGCAGTATTTT
TRBJ2-1	.	TRBD1	TRBV7-2	15	CASSSDRTGPTEQFF	TGTGCCAGCAGCTCAGACCGGACAGGGCCGACTGAGCAGTTCTTC
TRBJ1-6	few	.	TRBV7-9	13	CASSLALRSPLHF	TGTGCCAGCAGCTTAGCGCTCCGGTCACCCCTCCACTTT
TRBJ1-3	.	.	TRBV5-5	15	CASSYGQSQWDTIYF	TGTGCCAGCAGCTACGGACAGTCCCAATGGGACACCATATATTTT
TRBJ2-7	.	.	TRBV20-1	11	CSAGDFYEQYF	TGCAGTGCTGGGGATTTCTACGAGCAGTACTTC
TRBJ1-1	.	.	TRBV9	13	CASSARLNTEAFF	TGTGCCAGCAGCGCTCGATTGAACACTGAAGCTTTCTTT
TRBJ1-2	.	TRBD1	TRBV19	17	CASSISGTGGANYGYTF	TGTGCCAGTAGTATCTCCGGGACAGGGGGGGCAAACTATGGCTACACCTTC
TRBJ2-7	once	.	TRBV29-1	13	CSVELTSSYEQYF	TGCAGCGTTGAGTTGACAAGTTCCTACGAGCAGTACTTC
TRBJ1-2	few	.	TRBV11-2	14	CASSLATVLYGYTF	TGTGCCAGCAGCTTAGCGACAGTTCTCTATGGCTACACCTTC
TRBJ2-1	.	TRBD1	TRBV30	13	CALDRATYNEQFF	TGTGCCTTAGACAGGGCCACCTACAATGAGCAGTTCTTC
TRBJ2-7	.	.	TRBV5-8	12	CASSESSYEQYF	TGTGCCAGCAGCGAGAGCTCCTACGAGCAGTACTTC
TRBJ2-3	.	TRBD1	TRBV5-4	15	CASSSYRQGSDTQYF	TGTGCCAGCAGCTCTTACCGACAGGGGTCAGATACGCAGTATTTT
TRBJ1-2	.	.	TRBV5-1	14	CASSVRRGTYGYTF	TGCGCCAGCAGCGTTCGTAGGGGCACCTATGGCTACACCTTC
TRBJ2-5	once	TRBD2	TRBV7-3	14	CASSTRGGLETQYF	TGTGCCAGCAGCACCCGGGGGGGCCTGGAGACCCAGTACTTC
TRBJ1-2	.	TRBD1	TRBV11-2	14	CASSWGQGADGYTF	TGTGCCAGCAGCTGGGGACAGGGGGCGGATGGCTACACCTTC
TRBJ2-5	.	.	TRBV7-2	15	CASSLGVARGETQYF	TGTGCCAGCAGCTTAGGAGTTGCTAGAGGAGAGACCCAGTACTTC
TRBJ1-2	.	.	TRBV18	18	CASSLGRADMTTNYGYTF	TGTGCCAGCTCACTGGGCAGGGCAGACATGACCACTAACTATGGCTACACCTTC
TRBJ2-7	once	TRBD1	TRBV30	15	CAWSADRVSSYEQYF	TGTGCCTGGAGTGCTGACAGGGTAAGCTCCTACGAGCAGTACTTC
TRBJ2-1	.	TRBD2	TRBV13	16	CASSFPGLGQYNEQFF	TGTGCCAGCAGCTTTCCGGGACTAGGCCAATACAATGAGCAGTTCTTC
TRBJ2-1	.	.	TRBV11-2	14	CASSLVSSYNEQFF	TGTGCCAGCAGCTTAGTTTCCTCCTACAATGAGCAGTTCTTC
TRBJ2-7	.	.	TRBV2	15	CASRTPGRVLYEQYF	TGTGCCAGTCGGACGCCGGGCAGGGTCCTCTACGAGCAGTACTTC
TRBJ2-4	.	TRBD1	TRBV5-6	14	CASSSRDRGNIQYF	TGTGCCAGCAGTTCGCGGGACAGGGGCAACATTCAGTACTTC
TRBJ2-2	.	.	TRBV5-4	16	CASSLASGRYTGELFF	TGTGCCAGCAGCTTGGCCTCGGGGAGATACACCGGGGAGCTGTTTTTT